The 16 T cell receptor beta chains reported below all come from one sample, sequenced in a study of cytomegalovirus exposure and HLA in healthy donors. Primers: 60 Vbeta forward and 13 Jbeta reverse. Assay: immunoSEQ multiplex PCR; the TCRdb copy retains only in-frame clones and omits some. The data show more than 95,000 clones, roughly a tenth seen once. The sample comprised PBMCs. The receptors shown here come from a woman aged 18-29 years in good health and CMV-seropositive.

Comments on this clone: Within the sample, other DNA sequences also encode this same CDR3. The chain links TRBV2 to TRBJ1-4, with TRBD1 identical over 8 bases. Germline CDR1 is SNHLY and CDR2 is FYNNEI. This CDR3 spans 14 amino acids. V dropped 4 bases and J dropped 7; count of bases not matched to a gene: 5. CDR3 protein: CASSGQGAGEKLFF. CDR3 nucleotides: TGTGCCAGCAGTGGGCAGGGGGCTGGTGAAAAACTGTTTTTT. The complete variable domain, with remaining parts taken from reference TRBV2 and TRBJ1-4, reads EPEVTQTPSHQVTQMGQEVILRCVPISNHLYFYWYRQILGQKVEFLVSFYNNEISEKSEIFDDQFSVERPDGSNFTLKIRSTKLEDSAMYFCASSGQGAGEKLFFGSGTQLSVL.

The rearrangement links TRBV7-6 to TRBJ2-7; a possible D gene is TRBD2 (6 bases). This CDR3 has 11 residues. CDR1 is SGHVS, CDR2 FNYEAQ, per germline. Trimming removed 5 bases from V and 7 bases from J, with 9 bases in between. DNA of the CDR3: TGTGCCAGCAGCACCGGGAGTGAGCAGTACTTC. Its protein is CASSTGSEQYF. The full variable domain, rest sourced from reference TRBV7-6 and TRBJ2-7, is GAGVSQSPRYKVTKRGQDVALRCDPISGHVSLYWYRQALGQGPEFLTYFNYEAQQDKSGLPNDRFSAERPEGSISTLTIQRTEQRDSAMYRCASSTGSEQYFGPGTRLTVT.

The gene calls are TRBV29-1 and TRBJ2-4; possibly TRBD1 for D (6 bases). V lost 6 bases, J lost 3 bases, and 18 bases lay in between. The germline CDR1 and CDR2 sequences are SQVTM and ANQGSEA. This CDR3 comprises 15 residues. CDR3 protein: CSVLVGGRVKNIQYF. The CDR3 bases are TGCAGCGTACTAGTAGGGGGAAGGGTCAAAAACATTCAGTACTTC.

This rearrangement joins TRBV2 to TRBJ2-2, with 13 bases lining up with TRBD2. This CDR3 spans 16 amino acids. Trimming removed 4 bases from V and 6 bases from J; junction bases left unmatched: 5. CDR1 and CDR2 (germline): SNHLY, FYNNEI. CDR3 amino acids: CASSVGLAGASGELFF. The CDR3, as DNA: TGTGCCAGCAGTGTCGGACTAGCGGGAGCCTCCGGGGAGCTGTTTTTT.

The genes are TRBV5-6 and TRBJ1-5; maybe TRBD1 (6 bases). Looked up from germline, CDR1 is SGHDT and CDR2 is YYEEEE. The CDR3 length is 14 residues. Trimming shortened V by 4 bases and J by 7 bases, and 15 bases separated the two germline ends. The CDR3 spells CASSLKGVSQPQHF. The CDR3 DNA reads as TGTGCCAGCAGCCTGAAGGGGGTCAGCCAGCCCCAGCATTTT.

The CDR3 DNA sequence: TGTGCCAGCACCCCTGAGGCGAGCGGGAGTTGGTATGAGCAGTTCTTC. This gives the protein CASTPEASGSWYEQFF. The chain links TRBV2 to TRBJ2-1; 8 positions agree with TRBD2. With V trimmed by 7 bases and J by 8 bases, 16 bases remained unmatched. CDR3 length equals 16 residues. From germline, CDR1 is SNHLY and CDR2 FYNNEI.

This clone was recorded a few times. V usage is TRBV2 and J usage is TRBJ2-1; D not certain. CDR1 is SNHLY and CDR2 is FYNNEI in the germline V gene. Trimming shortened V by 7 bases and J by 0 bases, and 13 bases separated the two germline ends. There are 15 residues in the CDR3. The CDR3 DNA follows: TGTGCCAGCAAAAAAGACACCTACTCCTACAATGAGCAGTTCTTC. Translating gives CASKKDTYSYNEQFF.

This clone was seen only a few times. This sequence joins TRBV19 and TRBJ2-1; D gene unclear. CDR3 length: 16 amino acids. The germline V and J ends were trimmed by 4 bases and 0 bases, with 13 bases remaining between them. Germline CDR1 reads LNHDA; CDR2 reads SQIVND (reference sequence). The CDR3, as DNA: TGTGCCAGTAGTACGCCAACAGTTAGCTCCTACAATGAGCAGTTCTTC. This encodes CASSTPTVSSYNEQFF.

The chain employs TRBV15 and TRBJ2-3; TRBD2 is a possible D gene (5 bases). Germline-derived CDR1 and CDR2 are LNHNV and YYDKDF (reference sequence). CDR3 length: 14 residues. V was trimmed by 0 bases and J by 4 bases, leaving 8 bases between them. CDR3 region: CATSRDSGSDTQYF. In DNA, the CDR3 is TGTGCCACCAGCAGAGATTCGGGGTCAGATACGCAGTATTTT.

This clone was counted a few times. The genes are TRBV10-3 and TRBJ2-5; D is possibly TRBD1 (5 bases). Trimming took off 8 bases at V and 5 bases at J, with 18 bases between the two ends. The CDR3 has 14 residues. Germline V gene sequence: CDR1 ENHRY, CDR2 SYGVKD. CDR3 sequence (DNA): TGTGCCATCGGCCCAGGGATTGTTGTGGAGACCCAGTACTTC. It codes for CAIGPGIVVETQYF.

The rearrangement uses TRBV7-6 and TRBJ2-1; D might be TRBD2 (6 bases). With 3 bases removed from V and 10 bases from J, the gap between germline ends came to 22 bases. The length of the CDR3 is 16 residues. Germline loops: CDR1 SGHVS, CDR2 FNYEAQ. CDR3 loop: CASSFRVVTVGGEQFF. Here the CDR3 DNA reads TGTGCCAGCAGCTTTCGGGTAGTCACGGTGGGAGGAGAGCAGTTCTTC.

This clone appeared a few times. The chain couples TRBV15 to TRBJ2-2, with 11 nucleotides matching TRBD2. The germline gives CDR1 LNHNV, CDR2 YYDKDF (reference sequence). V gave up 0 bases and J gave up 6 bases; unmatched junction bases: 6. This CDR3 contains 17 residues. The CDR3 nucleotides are TGTGCCACCAGCAGAGATCTACTAGCGGGAGTTGCCGGGGAGCTGTTTTTT. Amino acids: CATSRDLLAGVAGELFF. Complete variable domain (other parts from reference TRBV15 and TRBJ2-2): DAMVIQNPRYQVTQFGKPVTLSCSQTLNHNVMYWYQQKSSQAPKLLFHYYDKDFNNEADTPDNFQSRRPNTSFCFLDIRSPGLGDTAMYLCATSRDLLAGVAGELFFGEGSRLTVL.

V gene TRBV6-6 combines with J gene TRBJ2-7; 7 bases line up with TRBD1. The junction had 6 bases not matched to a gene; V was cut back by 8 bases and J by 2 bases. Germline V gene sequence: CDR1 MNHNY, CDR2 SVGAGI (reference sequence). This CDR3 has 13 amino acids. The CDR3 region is CASGQEEPYEQYF. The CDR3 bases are TGTGCCAGCGGACAGGAAGAACCCTACGAGCAGTACTTC.

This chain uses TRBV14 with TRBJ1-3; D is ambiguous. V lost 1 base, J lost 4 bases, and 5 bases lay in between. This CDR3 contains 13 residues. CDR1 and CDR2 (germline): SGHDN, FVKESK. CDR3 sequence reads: CASSQGLGNTIYF. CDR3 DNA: TGTGCCAGCAGCCAAGGTCTCGGAAACACCATATATTTT.

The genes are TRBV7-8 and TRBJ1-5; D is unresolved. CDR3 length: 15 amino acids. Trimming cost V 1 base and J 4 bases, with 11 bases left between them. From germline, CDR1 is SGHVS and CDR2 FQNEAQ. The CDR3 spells CASSLDSQVNQPQHF. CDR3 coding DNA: TGTGCCAGCAGCTTAGATAGTCAGGTGAATCAGCCCCAGCATTTT.

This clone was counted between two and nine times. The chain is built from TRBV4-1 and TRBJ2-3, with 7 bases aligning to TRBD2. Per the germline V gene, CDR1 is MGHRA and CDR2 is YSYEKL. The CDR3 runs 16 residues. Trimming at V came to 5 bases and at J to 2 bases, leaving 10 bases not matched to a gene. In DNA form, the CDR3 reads TGCGCCAGCAGCGAGAGTACTAGCGAGCTCACAGATACGCAGTATTTT. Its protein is CASSESTSELTDTQYF.